This T cell receptor (beta chain) was captured by sequencing in a study of blood T cells in healthy people across ages. Study-level findings and limits: Unsorted PBMCs ruled out conclusive naive versus antigen-experienced comparison. It was the long-lived donors that had more naive CD4+ cells and higher diversity than aged donors.

This CDR3 is 17 amino acids long. Germline lookup yields CDR1 SGHRS and CDR2 YFSETQ. V shed 4 bases and J 4 bases; nucleotides not matched to a gene: 11. A minimum of 6 million PBMCs was isolated per sample. Then a second PCR, running about 6 to 12 cycles, was carried out with a sample-barcoded 5' primer and a J-beta primer mix. MiXCR was run by TCRdb on the 5' RACE reads, yielding one entry per CDR3 protein. The data contain about 1.4 million distinct CDR3 sequences, around 59% of them singletons. For this clonotype: Its antigen is as yet unknown.

This TCR was sampled from a man between 18 and 29 years old in good health. Sequencing was carried out using blood. The gene calls are TRBV5-1 and TRBJ2-1; 10 nucleotides agree with TRBD2. The CDR3 loop reads CASSLNPGLALYNEQFF. The CDR3 DNA is TGCGCCAGCAGCCTGAATCCGGGACTAGCGCTGTACAATGAGCAGTTCTTC.